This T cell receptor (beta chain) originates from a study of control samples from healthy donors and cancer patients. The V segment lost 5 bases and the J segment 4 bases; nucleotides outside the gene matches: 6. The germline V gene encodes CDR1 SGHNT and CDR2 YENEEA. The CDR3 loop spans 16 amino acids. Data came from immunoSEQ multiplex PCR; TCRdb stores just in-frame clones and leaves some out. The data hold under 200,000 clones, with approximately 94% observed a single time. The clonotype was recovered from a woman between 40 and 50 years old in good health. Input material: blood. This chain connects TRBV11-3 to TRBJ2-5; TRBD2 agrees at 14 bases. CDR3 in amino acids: CASSARGTSGRETQYF. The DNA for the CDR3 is TGTGCCAGCAGCGCGCGCGGGACTAGCGGGAGAGAGACCCAGTACTTC.